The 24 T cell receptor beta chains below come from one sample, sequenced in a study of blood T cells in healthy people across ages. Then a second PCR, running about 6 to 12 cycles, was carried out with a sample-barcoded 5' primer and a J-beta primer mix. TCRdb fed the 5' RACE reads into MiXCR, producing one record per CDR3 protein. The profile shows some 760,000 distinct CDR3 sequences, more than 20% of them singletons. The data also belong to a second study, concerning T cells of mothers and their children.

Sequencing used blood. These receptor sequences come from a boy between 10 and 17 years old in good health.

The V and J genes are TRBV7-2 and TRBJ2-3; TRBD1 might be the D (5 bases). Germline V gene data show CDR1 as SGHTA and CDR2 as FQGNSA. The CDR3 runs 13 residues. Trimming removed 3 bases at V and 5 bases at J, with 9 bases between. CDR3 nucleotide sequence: TGTGCCAGCAGCTTCCAGGGAAAAGATACGCAGTATTTT. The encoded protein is CASSFQGKDTQYF.

The CDR3 nucleotides read TGTGCCAGCAGCTCCTCGGTAGCGGGAGTTGGGACCGGGGAGCTGTTTTTT. It codes for CASSSSVAGVGTGELFF. The chain carries TRBV7-3 and TRBJ2-2; 9 nucleotides align to TRBD2. Germline V lookup: CDR1 SGHTA, CDR2 FQGTGA. This CDR3 comprises 17 residues. Germline trimming cut 4 bases from V and 5 bases from J; bases unmatched to any gene: 11.

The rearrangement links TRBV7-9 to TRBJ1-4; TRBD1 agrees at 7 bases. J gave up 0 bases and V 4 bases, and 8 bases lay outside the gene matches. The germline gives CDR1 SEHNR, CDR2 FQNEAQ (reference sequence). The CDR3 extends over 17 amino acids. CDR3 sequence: CASSSRTGSTTNEKLFF. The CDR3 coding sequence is TGTGCCAGCAGCTCTCGGACAGGAAGCACAACTAATGAAAAACTGTTTTTT.

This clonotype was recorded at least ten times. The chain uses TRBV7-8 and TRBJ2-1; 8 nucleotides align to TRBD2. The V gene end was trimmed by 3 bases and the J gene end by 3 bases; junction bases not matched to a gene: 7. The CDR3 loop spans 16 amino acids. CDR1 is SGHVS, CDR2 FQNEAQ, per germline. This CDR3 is CASSFRREGRYNEQFF. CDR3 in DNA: TGTGCCAGCAGCTTCAGACGGGAGGGCCGCTACAATGAGCAGTTCTTC.

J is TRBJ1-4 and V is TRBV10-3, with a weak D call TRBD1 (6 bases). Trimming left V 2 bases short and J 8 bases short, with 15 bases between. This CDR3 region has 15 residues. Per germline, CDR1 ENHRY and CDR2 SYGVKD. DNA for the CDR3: TGTGCCATCAGTGAGGCAGGACAGAGGGAAGAAAAACTGTTTTTT. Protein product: CAISEAGQREEKLFF.

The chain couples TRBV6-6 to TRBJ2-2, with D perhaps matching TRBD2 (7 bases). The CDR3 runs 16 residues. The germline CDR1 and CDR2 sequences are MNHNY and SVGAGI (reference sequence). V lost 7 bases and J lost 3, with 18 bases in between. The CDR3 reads CASNPDGGLDTGELFF. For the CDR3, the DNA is TGTGCCAGCAATCCGGACGGGGGGCTGGACACCGGGGAGCTGTTTTTT.

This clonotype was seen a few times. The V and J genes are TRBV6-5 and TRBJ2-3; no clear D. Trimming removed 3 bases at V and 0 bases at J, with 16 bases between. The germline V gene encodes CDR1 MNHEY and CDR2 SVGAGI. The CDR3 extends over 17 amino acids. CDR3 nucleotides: TGTGCCAGCAGTTATAAGACCTATATCCTTAGCACAGATACGCAGTATTTT. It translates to CASSYKTYILSTDTQYF.

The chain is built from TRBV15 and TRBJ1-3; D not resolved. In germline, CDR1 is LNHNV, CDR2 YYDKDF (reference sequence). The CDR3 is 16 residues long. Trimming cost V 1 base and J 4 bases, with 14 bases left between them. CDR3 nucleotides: TGTGCCACCAGCAGAGTTAGCGACGTGAGGGGAAACACCATATATTTT. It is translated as CATSRVSDVRGNTIYF.

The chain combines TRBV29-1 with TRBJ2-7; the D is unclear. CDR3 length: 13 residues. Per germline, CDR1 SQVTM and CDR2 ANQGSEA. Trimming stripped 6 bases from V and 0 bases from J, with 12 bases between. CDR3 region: CSVRDIGSYEQYF. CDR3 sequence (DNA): TGCAGCGTCCGCGACATAGGCTCCTACGAGCAGTACTTC.

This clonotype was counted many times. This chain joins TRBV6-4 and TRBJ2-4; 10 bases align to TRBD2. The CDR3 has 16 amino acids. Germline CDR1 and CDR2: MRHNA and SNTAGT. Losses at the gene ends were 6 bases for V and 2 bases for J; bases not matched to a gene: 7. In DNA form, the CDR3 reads TGTGCCAGCAGCCGCACTAGCGGGATAACCAAAAACATTCAGTACTTC. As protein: CASSRTSGITKNIQYF.

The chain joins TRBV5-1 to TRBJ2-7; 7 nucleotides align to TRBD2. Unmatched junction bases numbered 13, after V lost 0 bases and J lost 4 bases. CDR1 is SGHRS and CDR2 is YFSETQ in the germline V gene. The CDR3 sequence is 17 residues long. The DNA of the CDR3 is TGCGCCAGCAGCTTGGCGTCGCGGGAGTTCCGAATATACGAGCAGTACTTC. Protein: CASSLASREFRIYEQYF. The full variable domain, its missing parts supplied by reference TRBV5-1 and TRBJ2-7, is KAGVTQTPRYLIKTRGQQVTLSCSPISGHRSVSWYQQTPGQGLQFLFEYFSETQRNKGNFPGRFSGRQFSNSRSEMNVSTLELGDSALYLCASSLASREFRIYEQYFGPGTRLTVT.

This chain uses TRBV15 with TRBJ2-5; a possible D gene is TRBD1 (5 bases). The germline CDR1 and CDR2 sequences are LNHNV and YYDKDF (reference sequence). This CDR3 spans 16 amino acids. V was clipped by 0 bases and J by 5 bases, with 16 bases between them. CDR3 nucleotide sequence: TGTGCCACCAGCAGAGATATACAGGTTCTTGAGGAGACCCAGTACTTC. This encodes CATSRDIQVLEETQYF. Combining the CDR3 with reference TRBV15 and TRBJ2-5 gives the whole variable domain DAMVIQNPRYQVTQFGKPVTLSCSQTLNHNVMYWYQQKSSQAPKLLFHYYDKDFNNEADTPDNFQSRRPNTSFCFLDIRSPGLGDTAMYLCATSRDIQVLEETQYFGPGTRLLVL.

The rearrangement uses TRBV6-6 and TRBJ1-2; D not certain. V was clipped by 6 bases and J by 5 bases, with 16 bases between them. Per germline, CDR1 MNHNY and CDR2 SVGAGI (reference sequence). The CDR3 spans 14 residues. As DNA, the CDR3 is TGTGCCAGCAGCTACGTCGATAAGGGATATGGCTACACCTTC. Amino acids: CASSYVDKGYGYTF.

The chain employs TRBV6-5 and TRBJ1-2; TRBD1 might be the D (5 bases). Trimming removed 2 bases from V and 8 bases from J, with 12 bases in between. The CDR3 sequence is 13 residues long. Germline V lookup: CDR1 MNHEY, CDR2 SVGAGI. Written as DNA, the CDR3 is TGTGCCAGCAGTTACAGGGGATCGGGAGGCTACACCTTC. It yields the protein CASSYRGSGGYTF.

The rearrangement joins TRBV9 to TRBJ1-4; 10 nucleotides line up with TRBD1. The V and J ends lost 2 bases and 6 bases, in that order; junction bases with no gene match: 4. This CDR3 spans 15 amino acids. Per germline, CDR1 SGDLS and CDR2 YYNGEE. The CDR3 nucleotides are TGTGCCAGCAGCGTCTCGGGGACAGGGGATGAAAAACTGTTTTTT. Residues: CASSVSGTGDEKLFF.

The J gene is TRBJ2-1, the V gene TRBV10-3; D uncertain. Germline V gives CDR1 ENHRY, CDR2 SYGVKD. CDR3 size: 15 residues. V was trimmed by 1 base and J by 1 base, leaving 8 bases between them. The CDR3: CAISELAGSYNEQFF. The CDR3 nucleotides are TGTGCCATCAGTGAGTTGGCAGGTTCCTACAATGAGCAGTTCTTC.

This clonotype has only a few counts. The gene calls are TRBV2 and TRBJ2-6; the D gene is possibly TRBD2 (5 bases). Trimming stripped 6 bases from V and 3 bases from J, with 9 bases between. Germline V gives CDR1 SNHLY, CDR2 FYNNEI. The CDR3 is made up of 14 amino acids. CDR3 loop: CASSREGGANVLTF. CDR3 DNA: TGTGCCAGCAGCCGGGAAGGTGGGGCCAACGTCCTGACTTTC.

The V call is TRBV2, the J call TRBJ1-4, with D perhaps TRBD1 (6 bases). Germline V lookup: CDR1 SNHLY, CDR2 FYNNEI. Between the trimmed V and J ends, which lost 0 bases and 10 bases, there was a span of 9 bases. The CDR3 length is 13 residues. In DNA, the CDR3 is TGTGCCAGCAGTGAAGCCGAAGGGGGAAAACTGTTTTTT. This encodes CASSEAEGGKLFF.

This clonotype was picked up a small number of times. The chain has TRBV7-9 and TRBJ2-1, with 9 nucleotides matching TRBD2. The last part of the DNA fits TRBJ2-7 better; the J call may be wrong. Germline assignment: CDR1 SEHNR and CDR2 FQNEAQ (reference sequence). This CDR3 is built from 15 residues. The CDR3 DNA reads TGTGCCAGCAGCTTTAGCGGGAGTGGATCCTACGAGCAGTACTTC. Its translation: CASSFSGSGSYEQYF.

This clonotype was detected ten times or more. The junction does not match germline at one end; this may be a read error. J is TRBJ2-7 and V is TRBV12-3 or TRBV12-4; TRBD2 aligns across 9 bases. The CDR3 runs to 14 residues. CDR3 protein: CASSLAGASYEQYF. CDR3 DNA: TGTGCCAGCAGCTTAGCGGGGGCTTCCTACGAGCAGTACTTC.

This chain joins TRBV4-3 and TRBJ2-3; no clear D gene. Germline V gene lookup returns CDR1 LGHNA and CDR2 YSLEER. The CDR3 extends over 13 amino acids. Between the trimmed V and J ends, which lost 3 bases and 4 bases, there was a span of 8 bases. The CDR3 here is CASSQGTADTQYF. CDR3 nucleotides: TGCGCCAGCAGCCAGGGAACGGCAGATACGCAGTATTTT.

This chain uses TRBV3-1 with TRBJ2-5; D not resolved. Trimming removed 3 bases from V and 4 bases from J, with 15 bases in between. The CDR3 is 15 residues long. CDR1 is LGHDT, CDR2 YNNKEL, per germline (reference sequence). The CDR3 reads CASSQRPQVGETQYF. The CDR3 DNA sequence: TGTGCCAGCAGCCAGAGGCCGCAAGTGGGAGAGACCCAGTACTTC.

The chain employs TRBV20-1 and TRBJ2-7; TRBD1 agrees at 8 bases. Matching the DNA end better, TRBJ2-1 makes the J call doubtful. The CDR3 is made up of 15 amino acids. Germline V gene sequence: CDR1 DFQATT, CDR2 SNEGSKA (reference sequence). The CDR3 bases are TGCAGTGCTAGAGATAGGCAGGGGGCATACAATGAGCAGTTCTTC. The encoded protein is CSARDRQGAYNEQFF.

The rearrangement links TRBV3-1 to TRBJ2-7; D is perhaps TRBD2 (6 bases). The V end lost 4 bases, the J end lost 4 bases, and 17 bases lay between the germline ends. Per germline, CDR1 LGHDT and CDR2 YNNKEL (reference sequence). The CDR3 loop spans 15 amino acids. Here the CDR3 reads CASSPLGGTLYEQYF. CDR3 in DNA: TGTGCCAGCAGCCCTCTCGGCGGGACCCTGTACGAGCAGTACTTC.